A single sample is the source of the 27 T cell receptor beta chains below, sequenced in a study of shared clonotypes between healthy human individuals. Only in-frame clones appear in the TCRdb table, and some are missing; sequencing was by immunoSEQ multiplex PCR. This sample has some 2,100,000 clones; just over 90% occur once, and the top ten carry 1.5% to 2%. Naive CD8 cells lacked CD45RO and underwent positive selection for CCR7, leaving out terminally differentiated effector memory CD45RA+ cells. Sequences were obtained from naive CD8+ T cells from PBMCs. Every receptor here comes from a man aged 18 to 30 in good health. Some clones in this sample may be carry-over from other donors' samples.

This chain links TRBV19 with TRBJ1-1; 9 bases fit TRBD1. Germline CDR1 reads LNHDA; CDR2 reads SQIVND (reference sequence). The CDR3 has 19 residues. J was trimmed by 0 bases and V by 5 bases; bases with no gene match: 16. The CDR3 nucleotides read TGTGCCAGTAGTCTCGGGACAGGGAAAACTCATCGCATGAACACTGAAGCTTTCTTT. Translation: CASSLGTGKTHRMNTEAFF.

This sequence joins TRBV5-4 and TRBJ1-1, with 7 bases matching TRBD1. The CDR3 sequence is 13 residues long. V shed 2 bases and J 6 bases; nucleotides not matched to a gene: 4. Germline assignment: CDR1 SGHNT and CDR2 YYREEE (reference sequence). The CDR3 bases are TGTGCCAGCAGCTTATCCAGGGGGGCTGAAGCTTTCTTT. Translation gives CASSLSRGAEAFF.

The chain is built from TRBV11-2 and TRBJ2-5; 7 nucleotides line up with TRBD2. CDR3 size: 16 residues. J was trimmed by 5 bases and V by 6 bases; bases with no gene match: 15. Germline V gives CDR1 SGHAT, CDR2 FQNNGV. The CDR3 loop reads CASSLPGEGPGETQYF. CDR3 nucleotides: TGTGCCAGCAGTCTACCCGGGGAGGGGCCGGGGGAGACCCAGTACTTC.

This clone was observed once. The J gene is TRBJ2-1, the V gene TRBV27; 10 bases are shared with TRBD2. The CDR3 runs to 15 residues. Germline V gene data show CDR1 as MNHEY and CDR2 as SMNVEV (reference sequence). Unmatched junction bases numbered 6, after V lost 5 bases and J lost 5 bases. The CDR3 nucleotides are TGTGCCAGCAGTCCCGGACTAGCGGACCACAATGAGCAGTTCTTC. Translating gives CASSPGLADHNEQFF.

The CDR3 protein is CASSLGLAGVTWETQYF. CDR3 bases: TGTGCCAGCAGCTTAGGACTAGCGGGAGTAACATGGGAGACCCAGTACTTC. The chain uses TRBV7-2 and TRBJ2-5; 12 bases map to TRBD2. This CDR3 is built from 17 residues. Germline CDR1 and CDR2: SGHTA and FQGNSA. V trimming: 1 base; J trimming: 5 bases; junction bases outside the gene matches: 8. Combining the CDR3 with reference TRBV7-2 and TRBJ2-5 gives the whole variable domain GAGVSQSPSNKVTEKGKDVELRCDPISGHTALYWYRQSLGQGLEFLIYFQGNSAPDKSGLPSDRFSAERTGGSVSTLTIQRTQQEDSAVYLCASSLGLAGVTWETQYFGPGTRLLVL.

The V and J genes are TRBV6-1 and TRBJ2-1, with unresolved D. From germline, CDR1 is MNHNS and CDR2 SASEGT. V shed 8 bases and J shed 4 bases, with 3 bases lying between them. CDR3 length: 10 residues. CDR3 coding DNA: TGTGCCAGCGAGTACAATGAGCAGTTCTTC. Translating it yields CASEYNEQFF.

A word on this clone: This CDR3 is also generated by other DNA sequences in the sample. V gene TRBV27 combines with J gene TRBJ2-1; D is possibly TRBD1 (8 bases). This CDR3 comprises 14 residues. V lost 3 bases and J 7 bases, leaving 13 bases between the germline ends. In germline, CDR1 is MNHEY, CDR2 SMNVEV (reference sequence). The CDR3 here is CASSFTGGGNEQFF. In DNA, the CDR3 is TGTGCCAGCAGTTTTACAGGGGGGGGAAATGAGCAGTTCTTC.

The J gene is TRBJ2-7, the V gene TRBV9; D may be TRBD2 (6 bases). In germline, CDR1 is SGDLS, CDR2 YYNGEE. V lost 3 bases, J lost 2 bases, and 9 bases lay in between. CDR3 size: 13 residues. DNA for the CDR3: TGTGCCAGCAGCGGCGGGGCCGCCTACGAGCAGTACTTC. It codes for CASSGGAAYEQYF.

The CDR3 spells CASSPEEWSGRGYNEQFF. As DNA, the CDR3 is TGTGCCAGCAGCCCCGAAGAGTGGAGCGGGAGGGGTTACAATGAGCAGTTCTTC. The V call is TRBV9, the J call TRBJ2-1; TRBD2 matches at 10 bases. CDR3 length: 18 residues. Germline V lookup: CDR1 SGDLS, CDR2 YYNGEE. Trimming at V came to 4 bases and at J to 4 bases, leaving 14 bases not matched to a gene.

The chain has TRBV28 and TRBJ2-5; D may be TRBD2 (7 bases). Germline CDR1 and CDR2: MDHEN and SYDVKM. This CDR3 is 14 amino acids long. The ends were cut back, 4 bases at V and 1 base at J, with 10 bases in the middle. The CDR3 sequence is CASSYGGAQETQYF. In DNA, the CDR3 is TGTGCCAGCAGTTATGGGGGGGCCCAAGAGACCCAGTACTTC.

The V gene is TRBV11-2, the J gene TRBJ2-1; tentative D call: TRBD2 (6 bases). Per the germline V gene, CDR1 is SGHAT and CDR2 is FQNNGV. The V gene lost 4 bases and the J gene lost 8 bases, with 18 bases spanning the gap. The CDR3 length is 15 residues. The CDR3 nucleotides are TGTGCCAGCAGCTCCTCTCGGGGGAGGTGGTATGAGCAGTTCTTC. This gives the protein CASSSSRGRWYEQFF.

The chain has TRBV29-1 and TRBJ1-1; 10 nucleotides agree with TRBD1. From germline, CDR1 is SQVTM and CDR2 ANQGSEA. The V segment lost 3 bases and the J segment 8 bases; nucleotides outside the gene matches: 9. This CDR3 has 14 amino acids. CDR3 nucleotide sequence: TGCAGCGTTGATTTAGGACAGGGGGATTCAGAAGCTTTCTTT. Translating gives CSVDLGQGDSEAFF.

J is TRBJ2-5 and V is TRBV2; 10 bases line up with TRBD2. TRBJ2-7 explains the end of the DNA better; the J call may be wrong. Germline loops: CDR1 SNHLY, CDR2 FYNNEI. The CDR3 loop spans 13 amino acids. The CDR3 protein is CATTGTSAYEQYF. The CDR3 DNA reads TGTGCCACCACCGGGACTAGCGCCTACGAGCAGTACTTC.

J is TRBJ2-1 and V is TRBV9; the match to TRBD2 covers 8 bases. Germline V gene data show CDR1 as SGDLS and CDR2 as YYNGEE. This CDR3 region has 15 residues. The J segment lost 0 bases and the V segment lost 5 bases, leaving 4 bases of the junction unmatched. The CDR3 sequence is CASSLAGDSYNEQFF. The CDR3 DNA is TGTGCCAGCAGTCTAGCGGGCGACTCCTACAATGAGCAGTTCTTC.

The rearrangement uses TRBV27 and TRBJ2-1; 8 positions agree with TRBD2. Trimming took 5 bases from V and 5 from J; bases not matched to a gene: 8. Germline lookup yields CDR1 MNHEY and CDR2 SMNVEV (reference sequence). The CDR3 has 15 residues. The CDR3 coding sequence is TGTGCCAGCAGTCTTAGACTAGCGCGACACAATGAGCAGTTCTTC. Protein product: CASSLRLARHNEQFF.

This chain uses TRBV4-1 with TRBJ1-2; D is ambiguous. The CDR3 runs to 11 residues. Per the germline V gene, CDR1 is MGHRA and CDR2 is YSYEKL. V lost 3 bases, J lost 6 bases, and 5 bases lay in between. In DNA, the CDR3 is TGCGCCAGCAGCCACGCGGATGGCTACACCTTC. This gives the protein CASSHADGYTF.

The chain combines TRBV15 with TRBJ2-1, with unresolved D. Germline V lookup: CDR1 LNHNV, CDR2 YYDKDF (reference sequence). This CDR3 comprises 16 residues. V lost 4 bases, J lost 0 bases, and 13 bases lay in between. CDR3 nucleotide sequence: TGTGCCACCAGCACCGCAGCTGTCCGCTCCTACAATGAGCAGTTCTTC. It translates to CATSTAAVRSYNEQFF.

This clone was seen only once. The chain carries TRBV27 and TRBJ2-1; TRBD2 aligns across 14 bases. This CDR3 is built from 15 residues. The germline CDR1 and CDR2 sequences are MNHEY and SMNVEV (reference sequence). Trimming at V came to 7 bases and at J to 9 bases, leaving 8 bases not matched to a gene. CDR3 in DNA: TGTGCCAGCACCAAAGGGACTAGCGGGAGTACTGAGCAGTTCTTC. This encodes CASTKGTSGSTEQFF.

The V and J genes are TRBV5-6 and TRBJ1-2; a possible D gene is TRBD1 (6 bases). The CDR3 sequence is 17 residues long. Trimming pared 4 bases from V and 7 bases from J, leaving 26 bases between. Germline lookup yields CDR1 SGHDT and CDR2 YYEEEE. The chain's CDR3 is CASSPHRDPRLRSGYTF. In DNA, the CDR3 is TGTGCCAGCAGCCCGCACAGGGATCCCCGCTTGAGAAGTGGCTACACCTTC.

The V and J genes are TRBV2 and TRBJ1-1, with D unclear. CDR1 is SNHLY and CDR2 is FYNNEI in the germline V gene. This CDR3 has 11 amino acids. Trimming removed 6 bases from V and 5 bases from J, with 7 bases in between. CDR3 region: CASRGRTEAFF. The CDR3 region has the DNA TGTGCCAGCAGGGGCAGAACTGAAGCTTTCTTT.

The table lists this clone with a count of one. The rearrangement links TRBV4-1 to TRBJ2-1; 7 bases are shared with TRBD1. This CDR3 has 16 amino acids. Germline-derived CDR1 and CDR2 are MGHRA and YSYEKL. V lost 0 bases, J lost 2 bases, and 4 bases stayed unmatched. Written as DNA, the CDR3 is TGCGCCAGCAGCCAAGATTTCGGGACAGCCTACAATGAGCAGTTCTTC. Translated, it gives CASSQDFGTAYNEQFF.

The chain combines TRBV5-1 with TRBJ2-4, with D maybe TRBD1 (6 bases). CDR3 length: 16 amino acids. V was trimmed by 4 bases and J by 8 bases, leaving 22 bases between them. Germline CDR1 is SGHRS and CDR2 is YFSETQ. The CDR3, as DNA: TGCGCCAGCAGCCGGTCTGACAGGCCTTTTGCGGACATTCAGTACTTC. Amino acids: CASSRSDRPFADIQYF.

In its sample, this clone was seen once. The V gene is TRBV6-1, the J gene TRBJ2-2, with a tentative D call TRBD2 (6 bases). Germline loops: CDR1 MNHNS, CDR2 SASEGT. CDR3 length: 15 amino acids. Trimming shortened V by 4 bases and J by 0 bases, and 9 bases separated the two germline ends. Written as DNA, the CDR3 is TGTGCCAGCAGTGGGAGGGAATCGAACACCGGGGAGCTGTTTTTT. It is translated as CASSGRESNTGELFF.

The CDR3 region has the DNA TGTGCCAGCAGACCAGCCCGACTCACGGGGACCGGGGAGCTGTTTTTT. This gives the protein CASRPARLTGTGELFF. V usage is TRBV7-9 and J usage is TRBJ2-2, with TRBD2 as a possible D gene (5 bases). Germline V lookup: CDR1 SEHNR, CDR2 FQNEAQ (reference sequence). The CDR3 runs 16 residues. Deletions cut 6 bases from V and 5 bases from J, with 19 bases between.

The rearrangement links TRBV30 to TRBJ2-7, with D hard to call. Trimming pared 0 bases from V and 0 bases from J, leaving 15 bases between. This CDR3 has 16 residues. From germline, CDR1 is GTSNPN and CDR2 SVGIG (reference sequence). CDR3 in amino acids: CAWSVSVGILSYEQYF. The CDR3, as DNA: TGTGCCTGGAGTGTAAGTGTCGGAATCCTCTCCTACGAGCAGTACTTC.

CDR3 nucleotides: TGTGCCAGCAGCTCAAGCCCAGACCACCATTACAATGAGCAGTTCTTC. Amino acid sequence: CASSSSPDHHYNEQFF. The chain is built from TRBV13 and TRBJ2-1, with no clear D. CDR1 PRHDT and CDR2 FYEKMQ come from the germline V gene (reference sequence). The CDR3 consists of 16 residues. Trimming removed 4 bases at V and 4 bases at J, with 17 bases between.

The chain combines TRBV28 with TRBJ1-5; possibly TRBD1 for D (5 bases). This CDR3 is built from 16 residues. Germline V lookup: CDR1 MDHEN, CDR2 SYDVKM. Trimming took 0 bases from V and 5 from J, leaving 14 bases between them. In DNA form, the CDR3 reads TGTGCCAGCAGTTTATGGGGGAGGGGCAGTCATCAGCCCCAGCATTTT. Residues: CASSLWGRGSHQPQHF. Based on the CDR3 plus reference TRBV28 and TRBJ1-5, the full variable domain is DVKVTQSSRYLVKRTGEKVFLECVQDMDHENMFWYRQDPGLGLRLIYFSYDVKMKEKGDIPEGYSVSREKKERFSLILESASTNQTSMYLCASSLWGRGSHQPQHFGDGTRLSIL.